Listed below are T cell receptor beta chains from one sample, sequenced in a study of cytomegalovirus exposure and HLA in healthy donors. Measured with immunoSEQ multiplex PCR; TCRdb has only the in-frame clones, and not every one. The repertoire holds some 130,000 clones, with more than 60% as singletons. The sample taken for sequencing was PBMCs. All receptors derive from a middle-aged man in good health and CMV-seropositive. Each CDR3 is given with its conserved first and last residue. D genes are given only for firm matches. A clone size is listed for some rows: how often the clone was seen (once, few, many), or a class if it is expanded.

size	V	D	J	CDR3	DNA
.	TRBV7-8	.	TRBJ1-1	CASSLGRFNTEAFF	TGTGCCAGCAGCTTAGGCAGATTCAACACTGAAGCTTTCTTT
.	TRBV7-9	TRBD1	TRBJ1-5	CASRGTGDQPQHF	TGTGCCAGCAGGGGGACAGGAGATCAGCCCCAGCATTTT
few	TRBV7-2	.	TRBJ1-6	CASTSPGEARESPLHF	TGTGCCAGCACCTCCCCGGGTGAGGCTCGGGAATCACCCCTCCACTTT
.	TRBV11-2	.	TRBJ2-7	CASSNSYEQYF	TGTGCCAGCAGCAATAGCTACGAGCAGTACTTC
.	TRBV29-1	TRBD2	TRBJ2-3	CSVAGGENTDTQYF	TGCAGCGTGGCGGGGGGGGAGAACACAGATACGCAGTATTTT
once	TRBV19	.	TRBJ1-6	CASSIFGWSNNSPLHF	TGTGCCAGTAGTATATTTGGGTGGAGTAATAATTCACCCCTCCACTTT
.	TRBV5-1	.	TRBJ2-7	CASGGTSPSYEQYF	TGCGCCAGCGGGGGGACGAGTCCCTCCTACGAGCAGTACTTC
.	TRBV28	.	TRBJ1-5	CASSSQGHVSNQPQHF	TGTGCCAGCAGTTCCCAAGGACACGTCTCCAATCAGCCCCAGCATTTT
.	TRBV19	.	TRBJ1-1	CASSIGGAGAEAFF	TGTGCCAGTAGTATCGGCGGGGCTGGGGCTGAAGCTTTCTTT
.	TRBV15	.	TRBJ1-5	CATSRTGWNSNQPQHF	TGTGCCACCAGCAGAACAGGGTGGAATAGCAATCAGCCCCAGCATTTT
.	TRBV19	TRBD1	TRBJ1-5	CASSIVRVAGGSNQPQHF	TGTGCCAGTAGTATCGTTAGGGTGGCAGGGGGTAGCAATCAGCCCCAGCATTTT
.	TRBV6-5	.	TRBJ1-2	CASSYTGSRATDYTF	TGTGCCAGCAGTTATACAGGGTCTCGAGCTACGGACTACACCTTC
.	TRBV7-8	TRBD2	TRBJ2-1	CASSLGTSGSVTNEQFF	TGTGCCAGCAGCTTAGGGACTAGCGGGAGCGTCACCAATGAGCAGTTCTTC
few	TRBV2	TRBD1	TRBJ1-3	CASTALQGAGNTIYF	TGTGCCAGCACCGCCCTCCAGGGGGCTGGTAACACCATATATTTT
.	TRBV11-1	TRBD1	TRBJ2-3	CASSLVGQGLSDTQYF	TGTGCCAGCAGCTTAGTCGGACAGGGATTATCAGATACGCAGTATTTT
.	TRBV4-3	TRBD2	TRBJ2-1	CASSQTGTSGNNEQFF	TGCGCCAGCAGCCAAACGGGGACTAGCGGGAACAATGAGCAGTTCTTC
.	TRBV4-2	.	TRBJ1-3	CASSLRGAGAGNTIYF	TGTGCCAGCAGCCTCCGTGGGGCAGGGGCTGGAAACACCATATATTTT
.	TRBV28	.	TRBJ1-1	CASSFISAQADTEAFF	TGTGCCAGCAGTTTTATCTCTGCGCAGGCAGACACTGAAGCTTTCTTT
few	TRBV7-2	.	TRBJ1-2	CASSTGLSHGYTF	TGTGCCAGCAGCACCGGACTATCTCATGGCTACACCTTC
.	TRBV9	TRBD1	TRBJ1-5	CASSRTGRSNQPQHF	TGTGCCAGCAGCAGGACAGGGAGGAGCAATCAGCCCCAGCATTTT
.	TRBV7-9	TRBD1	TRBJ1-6	CASSYRDRVGSPLHF	TGTGCCAGCAGCTACCGGGACAGGGTAGGATCACCCCTCCACTTT
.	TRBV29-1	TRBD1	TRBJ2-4	CSVEEGQGGSAKNIQYF	TGCAGCGTTGAAGAGGGACAGGGAGGTTCAGCCAAAAACATTCAGTACTTC
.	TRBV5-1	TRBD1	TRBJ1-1	CASSLGTAGGWTEAFF	TGCGCCAGCAGCTTAGGTACAGCAGGGGGATGGACTGAAGCTTTCTTT
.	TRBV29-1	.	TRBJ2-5	CSVGQANQETQYF	TGCAGCGTTGGACAGGCCAACCAAGAGACCCAGTACTTC
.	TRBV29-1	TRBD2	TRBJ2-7	CSVLVKLAGSSYEQYF	TGCAGCGTTCTCGTGAAACTAGCGGGAAGCTCCTACGAGCAGTACTTC